Following are 5 T cell receptor beta chains from one sample sequenced in a study of tumor and adjacent non-tumor tissue in lung cancer. No cell sorting was done before RNA was extracted from the tissue. More than 3 cm separated this lung sample from the edge of the tumor. Three rounds of nested PCR, following a modified ARM-PCR protocol, produced the TCRbeta library. TCRdb used MiXCR to reprocess the multiplex PCR reads, holding one entry per CDR3 protein. The table records about 86,000 distinct CDR3 sequences, around 76% of them present only once. The sequencing sample was made of distant non-tumor lung tissue. The receptors stem from a woman aged 50 to 60 with non-small cell lung cancer.

With regard to this clonotype: Relative to the germline gene, one junction end is altered; a read error may explain this. The rearrangement joins TRBV6-1 to TRBJ2-2, with TRBD2 identical over 12 bases. Germline V gene data show CDR1 as MNHNS and CDR2 as SASEGT. This CDR3 contains 17 residues. The CDR3: CASGVRTSGIGGGELLF. The CDR3 DNA follows: TGTGCCAGCGGAGTTAGGACTAGCGGGATCGGTGGCGGGGAGCTGTTATTT.

A note on this clonotype: The junction does not match germline at one end; this may be a read error. The chain has TRBV12-3 or TRBV12-4 and TRBJ2-2; a possible D gene is TRBD2 (6 bases). The CDR3 length is 13 residues. This CDR3 is CASRLGGVEELLF. The CDR3 DNA follows: TGTGCCAGCAGGTTAGGCGGGGTCGAGGAGCTGCTGTTT.

This clonotype occurred many times. The chain is built from TRBV30 and TRBJ2-5; 8 bases line up with TRBD2. The CDR3 runs 16 residues. Germline CDR1 and CDR2: GTSNPN and SVGIG (reference sequence). With 0 bases clipped from V and 0 bases from J, the junction kept 6 bases outside the gene matches. CDR3 DNA sequence: TGTGCCTGGAGTGTACGGGCGGGAGGTAACCAAGAGACCCAGTACTTC. Protein sequence: CAWSVRAGGNQETQYF.

Comments on this clonotype: Likely a read error: the CDR3 ends without its conserved phenylalanine or tryptophan. The chain employs TRBV24-1 and TRBJ2-1, with TRBD1 matching over 8 bases. The CDR3 extends over 16 amino acids. The germline V gene has CDR1 KGHDR and CDR2 SFDVKD. The CDR3 loop reads CATGRGGQGYGNKQFS. CDR3 in DNA: TGCGCCACCGGTAGAGGCGGACAGGGCTATGGCAATAAGCAGTTCTCC.

This clonotype was counted a few times. The genes are TRBV6-5 and TRBJ2-2; 8 bases fit TRBD2. CDR3 length: 16 residues. Germline trimming cut 5 bases from V and 4 bases from J; bases unmatched to any gene: 9. Germline-derived CDR1 and CDR2 are MNHEY and SVGAGI. The CDR3 region has the DNA TGTGCCAGCAGTCAGCCTACCGGGAGGGGCACCGGGGAGCTGTTTTTT. Translation: CASSQPTGRGTGELFF.